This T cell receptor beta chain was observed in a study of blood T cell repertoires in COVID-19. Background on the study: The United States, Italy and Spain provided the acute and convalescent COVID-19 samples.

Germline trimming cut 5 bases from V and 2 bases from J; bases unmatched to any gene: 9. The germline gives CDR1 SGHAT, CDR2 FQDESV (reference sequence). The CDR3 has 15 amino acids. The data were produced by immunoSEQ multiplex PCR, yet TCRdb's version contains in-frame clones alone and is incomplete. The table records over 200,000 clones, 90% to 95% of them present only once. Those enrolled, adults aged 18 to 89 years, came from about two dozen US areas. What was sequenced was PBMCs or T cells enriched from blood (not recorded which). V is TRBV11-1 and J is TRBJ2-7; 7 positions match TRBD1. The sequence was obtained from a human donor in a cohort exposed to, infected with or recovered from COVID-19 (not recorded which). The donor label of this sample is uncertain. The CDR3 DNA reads TGTGCCAGCAGCCCGAGGACAGGAATAACCTACGAGCAGTACTTC. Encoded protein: CASSPRTGITYEQYF.